This TCR beta chain was documented in a study of blood T cell repertoires in COVID-19. From germline, CDR1 is SGHRS and CDR2 YFSETQ. CDR3 length equals 13 residues. The trim removed 4 bases at V and 3 bases at J, leaving 4 bases unmatched. The data were produced by immunoSEQ multiplex PCR, yet TCRdb's version contains in-frame clones alone and is incomplete. The table lists about 350,000 clones, more than 70% of them singletons, with approximately 4.1% in the top ten. Material: peripheral blood. This receptor was taken from a woman in her sixties or seventies with COVID-19, enrolled during active disease. The chain couples TRBV5-1 to TRBJ2-7, with 7 bases identical to TRBD1. This CDR3 reads CASSPGQIYEQYF. CDR3 DNA sequence: TGCGCCAGCAGCCCGGGACAGATCTACGAGCAGTACTTC.